This T cell receptor (beta chain) was sequenced in a study of blood T cell repertoires in COVID-19. As for the study in general: Donors in the United States, Italy and Spain gave samples during acute or convalescent COVID-19. Sources were T cells, B-cell-depleted T cells, or PBMCs; the material itself was cDNA or gDNA.

Per the authors' pipeline: It was from reference gene primer amplification that nucleated cell counts were estimated. Some clones are missing from TCRdb's copy, which holds only in-frame ones; the method was immunoSEQ multiplex PCR. D and trimming come from the DNA, and the V and J calls and clone size come from that table. The sample shows roughly 200,000 clones, just under 90% of them seen only once. CDR1 is SEHNR, CDR2 FQNEAQ, per germline (reference sequence). The CDR3 spans 14 residues. The V and J ends lost 5 bases and 6 bases respectively, with 15 bases between them. Sequencing was done on a sample of peripheral blood. The chain employs TRBV7-9 and TRBJ2-3, with a tentative D call TRBD1 (5 bases). This sequence originates from a woman under 30 who had recovered from COVID-19. Written as DNA, the CDR3 is TGTGCCAGCAGCAGACAAGGGCCAGGGGATACGCAGTATTTT. This sequence encodes CASSRQGPGDTQYF.